The entry below describes one T cell receptor beta chain. Its antigen is currently unknown. The germline V and J ends were trimmed by 2 bases and 8 bases, with 12 bases remaining between them. This CDR3 comprises 13 residues. CDR1 SGHAT and CDR2 FQNNGV come from the germline V gene. The data were produced by immunoSEQ multiplex PCR, yet TCRdb's version contains in-frame clones alone and is incomplete. The sample contains more than 85,000 clones, 90% to 95% of which appear only once. This sample is drawn from a study of siplizumab effects on memory and regulatory T cells. General observations from the study: Proliferating CD4+ or CD8+ clones, roughly 75-97% of them, lacked an assignable naive or memory phenotype.

The chain couples TRBV11-2 to TRBJ1-1, with D maybe TRBD1 (5 bases). This receptor was obtained from a human donor in good health. The source material was Tregs sorted from blood. The CDR3 DNA reads TGTGCCAGCAGCTTAAGGCAGGGCAAGGAAGCTTTCTTT. Amino acid sequence: CASSLRQGKEAFF.